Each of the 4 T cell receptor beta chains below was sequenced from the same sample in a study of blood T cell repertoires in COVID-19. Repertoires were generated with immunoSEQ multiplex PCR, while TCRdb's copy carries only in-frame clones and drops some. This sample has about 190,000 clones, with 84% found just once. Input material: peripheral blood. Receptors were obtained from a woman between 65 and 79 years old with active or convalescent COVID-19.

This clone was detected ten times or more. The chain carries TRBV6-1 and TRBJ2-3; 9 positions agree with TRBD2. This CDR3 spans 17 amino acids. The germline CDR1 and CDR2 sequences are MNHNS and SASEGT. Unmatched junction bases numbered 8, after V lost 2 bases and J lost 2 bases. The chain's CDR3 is CASSEIAAGGPTDTQYF. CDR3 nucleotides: TGTGCCAGCAGTGAAATTGCGGCGGGAGGGCCCACAGATACGCAGTATTTT.

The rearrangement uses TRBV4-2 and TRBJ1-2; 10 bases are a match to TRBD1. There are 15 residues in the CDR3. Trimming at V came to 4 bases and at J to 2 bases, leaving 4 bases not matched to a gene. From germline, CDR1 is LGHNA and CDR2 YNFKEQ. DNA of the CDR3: TGTGCCAGCAGCCGAGACAGGGGGCAGAACTATGGCTACACCTTC. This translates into CASSRDRGQNYGYTF.

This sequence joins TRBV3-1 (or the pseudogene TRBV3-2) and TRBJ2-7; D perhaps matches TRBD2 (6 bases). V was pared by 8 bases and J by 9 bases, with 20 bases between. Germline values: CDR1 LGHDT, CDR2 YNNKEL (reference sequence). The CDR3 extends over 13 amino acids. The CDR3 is CASGPRISGGQYF. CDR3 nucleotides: TGTGCCAGCGGCCCGCGGATCTCCGGGGGGCAGTACTTC.

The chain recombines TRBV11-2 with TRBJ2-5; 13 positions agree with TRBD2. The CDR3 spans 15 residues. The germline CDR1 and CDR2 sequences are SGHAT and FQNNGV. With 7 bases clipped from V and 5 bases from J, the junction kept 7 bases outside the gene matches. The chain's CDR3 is CASTQGLAGRETQYF. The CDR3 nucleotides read TGTGCCAGCACCCAGGGACTAGCGGGAAGGGAGACCCAGTACTTC.